The present entry profiles one TCR beta chain with its context. The repertoire was sequenced with immunoSEQ multiplex PCR; TCRdb's copy has only in-frame clones and lacks some. The table includes under 300,000 clones, roughly 80% detected once. These data belong to a study of blood T cell repertoires in COVID-19. Study in general: Donors in the United States, Italy and Spain gave samples during acute or convalescent COVID-19. T cells, B-cell-depleted T cells, or PBMCs provided the cDNA or gDNA that served as material.

The receptor comes from a young woman with acute or convalescent COVID-19. The sequencing sample was made of peripheral blood.

CDR3 residues: CASSHRGEQYF. In DNA form, the CDR3 reads TGTGCCAGCAGCCACCGGGGCGAGCAGTACTTC. The rearrangement uses TRBV4-2 and TRBJ2-7; D perhaps matches TRBD2 (5 bases). CDR3 length equals 11 residues. The germline CDR1 and CDR2 sequences are LGHNA and YNFKEQ. Trimming took 3 bases from V and 6 from J, leaving 6 bases between them.